The 19 T cell receptor beta chains below were found in one sample sequenced in a study of cytomegalovirus exposure and HLA in healthy donors. PCR involved 60 Vbeta and 13 Jbeta primers. Repertoires were generated with immunoSEQ multiplex PCR, while TCRdb's copy carries only in-frame clones and drops some. The data show 90,000 to 150,000 clones, with around 60% seen just once and 10% held by the top ten. Sequencing input: PBMCs. These receptors originate from a man aged 40-50 years in good health and CMV-seropositive.

The chain has TRBV6-1 and TRBJ2-7; TRBD1 matches 8 bases. The V and J ends lost 6 bases and 3 bases, in that order; junction bases with no gene match: 10. CDR1 and CDR2 (germline): MNHNS, SASEGT. The CDR3 is 15 amino acids. The chain's CDR3 is CASSNPGTGGYEQYF. The CDR3 DNA reads TGTGCCAGCAGCAACCCCGGGACAGGCGGCTACGAGCAGTACTTC.

The rearrangement uses TRBV13 and TRBJ2-2, with TRBD1 matching 7 bases. V lost 8 bases, J lost 3 bases, and 6 bases stayed unmatched. Germline V CDR1 and CDR2: PRHDT, FYEKMQ (reference sequence). CDR3 size: 14 residues. The CDR3 region is CASRNRGDTGELFF. The DNA for the CDR3 is TGTGCCAGCCGGAACAGGGGTGACACCGGGGAGCTGTTTTTT.

The rearrangement links TRBV6-5 to TRBJ2-2, with D possibly TRBD2 on 5 matching bases. CDR3 length: 12 amino acids. Germline assignment: CDR1 MNHEY and CDR2 SVGAGI. Trimming cost V 7 bases and J 7 bases, with 10 bases left between them. The CDR3 nucleotides are TGTGCCAGCAATGACGAGGGCGGGGAGCTGTTTTTT. Protein: CASNDEGGELFF.

The rearrangement links TRBV4-2 to TRBJ1-5, with TRBD1 as a possible D gene (6 bases). The germline V gene has CDR1 LGHNA and CDR2 YNFKEQ. V gave up 0 bases and J gave up 7 bases, with 16 bases separating them. The CDR3 length is 16 residues. The CDR3 DNA reads as TGTGCCAGCAGCCAAGATCCCGGGGAGGGGGGACAGCCCCAGCATTTT. It yields the protein CASSQDPGEGGQPQHF.

The rearrangement links TRBV5-6 to TRBJ2-2, with 7 bases fitting TRBD2. The germline CDR1 and CDR2 sequences are SGHDT and YYEEEE. CDR3 length equals 13 residues. The J segment lost 2 bases and the V segment lost 9 bases, leaving 4 bases of the junction unmatched. In DNA form, the CDR3 reads TGTGCCACCTGGACTAGTAACACCGGGGAGCTGTTTTTT. Protein: CATWTSNTGELFF.

The genes are TRBV10-1 and TRBJ2-3, with 11 bases lining up with TRBD2. Germline V gene sequence: CDR1 WNHNN, CDR2 SYGVQD (reference sequence). Trimming at V came to 2 bases and at J to 5 bases, leaving 6 bases not matched to a gene. This CDR3 has 16 amino acids. DNA of the CDR3: TGCGCCAGCAGTGAGGCTAGCGGGGGGCCCGGAGATACGCAGTATTTT. It codes for CASSEASGGPGDTQYF.

The chain links TRBV6-5 to TRBJ1-2; 9 nucleotides align to TRBD1. V dropped 7 bases and J dropped 6; count of bases not matched to a gene: 6. The CDR3 length is 13 residues. Germline CDR1 and CDR2: MNHEY and SVGAGI. DNA of the CDR3: TGTGCCAGCAAGATAACAGGGGGCAATGGCTACACCTTC. Its translation is CASKITGGNGYTF.

This rearrangement joins TRBV5-1 to TRBJ2-1; 9 nucleotides line up with TRBD1. The V gene's germline CDR1 is SGHRS and CDR2 YFSETQ. The CDR3 runs to 14 residues. V shed 4 bases and J 10 bases; nucleotides not matched to a gene: 9. CDR3 bases: TGCGCCAGCAGCCACCCCGACAGGGGGAAGGAGCAGTTCTTC. The encoded protein is CASSHPDRGKEQFF.

The genes are TRBV7-2 and TRBJ2-3; possible D gene TRBD1, 5 bases. V shed 1 base and J shed 0 bases, with 11 bases lying between them. In germline, CDR1 is SGHTA, CDR2 FQGNSA. The CDR3 extends over 16 amino acids. The chain's CDR3 is CASSLVGALSTDTQYF. As DNA, the CDR3 is TGTGCCAGCAGCTTAGTAGGGGCACTTAGCACAGATACGCAGTATTTT.

This clone was seen a few times. The chain has TRBV6-4 and TRBJ2-3; maybe TRBD1 (8 bases). The CDR3 extends over 14 amino acids. Germline CDR1 reads MRHNA; CDR2 reads SNTAGT. The V end was cut by 5 bases, the J end by 7 bases, with 16 bases between. The CDR3 sequence: CASSSGTGVNTQYF. CDR3 nucleotide sequence: TGTGCCAGCAGTAGCGGGACAGGAGTAAATACGCAGTATTTT.

The V and J genes are TRBV5-1 and TRBJ2-1, with a weak D call TRBD2 (6 bases). Trimming left V 2 bases short and J 4 bases short, with 10 bases between. CDR3 size: 14 residues. Germline CDR1 reads SGHRS; CDR2 reads YFSETQ. DNA of the CDR3: TGCGCCAGCAGCTTAGGTAGCGGATACAATGAGCAGTTCTTC. It encodes CASSLGSGYNEQFF.

The rearrangement joins TRBV6-5 to TRBJ2-3; the match to TRBD2 covers 10 bases. V lost 1 base, J lost 4 bases, and 5 bases stayed unmatched. Per germline, CDR1 MNHEY and CDR2 SVGAGI. The CDR3 runs 16 residues. This CDR3 is CASSYFSGGGPDTQYF. CDR3 coding DNA: TGTGCCAGCAGTTACTTCAGCGGGGGGGGACCAGATACGCAGTATTTT.

The chain joins TRBV7-9 to TRBJ2-5; tentative D call: TRBD2 (6 bases). V was pared by 5 bases and J by 10 bases, with 23 bases between. Germline V lookup: CDR1 SEHNR, CDR2 FQNEAQ (reference sequence). This CDR3 spans 15 amino acids. For the CDR3, the DNA is TGTGCCAGCAGCGGACGCGCGGGGCCCGGAGGTGACCAGTACTTC. This sequence encodes CASSGRAGPGGDQYF.

The gene calls are TRBV9 and TRBJ2-5, with a weak D call TRBD1 (6 bases). Trimming removed 0 bases at V and 10 bases at J, with 19 bases between. The CDR3 has 15 amino acids. CDR1 and CDR2 from the germline V gene are SGDLS and YYNGEE. CDR3 region: CASSVGPGTWGDQYF. The CDR3 nucleotides are TGTGCCAGCAGCGTAGGGCCCGGGACATGGGGCGACCAGTACTTC.

This clone appeared a few times. This chain connects TRBV28 to TRBJ2-7; TRBD1 matches 10 bases. The CDR3 has 15 residues. In germline, CDR1 is MDHEN, CDR2 SYDVKM. V lost 4 bases to trimming and J lost 1 base; unmatched junction nucleotides: 4. The CDR3 reads CASSSGQGSSYEQYF. The CDR3 DNA reads TGTGCCAGCAGTTCGGGACAGGGGTCGTCCTACGAGCAGTACTTC.

This clone was seen a handful of times. The gene calls are TRBV6-4 and TRBJ2-7; 7 nucleotides align to TRBD2. This CDR3 contains 18 residues. Germline CDR1 and CDR2: MRHNA and SNTAGT. Trimming at V came to 0 bases and at J to 0 bases, leaving 11 bases not matched to a gene. CDR3 nucleotides: TGTGCCAGCAGTGACTCGACTACGCCCCAGCGGGACTCCTACGAGCAGTACTTC. Translated, it gives CASSDSTTPQRDSYEQYF.

J is TRBJ1-1 and V is TRBV19, with D unclear. The CDR3 contains 12 residues. CDR1 and CDR2 from the germline V gene are LNHDA and SQIVND (reference sequence). Trimming removed 7 bases from V and 0 bases from J, with 6 bases in between. The CDR3 DNA reads TGTGCCAGTACCGGGGTGAACACTGAAGCTTTCTTT. This sequence encodes CASTGVNTEAFF.

The chain links TRBV28 to TRBJ2-5, with 9 nucleotides matching TRBD2. V shed 3 bases, J shed 4 bases, and the junction held 12 bases outside the gene matches. Germline V lookup: CDR1 MDHEN, CDR2 SYDVKM. The CDR3 is 17 amino acids. CDR3 bases: TGTGCCAGCAGTTTTGCCCGGCTAGCGGGATTCGTAGAGACCCAGTACTTC. It is translated as CASSFARLAGFVETQYF.

This sequence joins TRBV27 and TRBJ1-2; D uncertain. V was trimmed by 5 bases and J by 3 bases, leaving 13 bases between them. This CDR3 contains 14 residues. Germline CDR1 and CDR2: MNHEY and SMNVEV (reference sequence). The CDR3 is CASSRTNPHYGYTF. The CDR3 DNA reads as TGTGCCAGCAGTAGGACTAACCCTCACTATGGCTACACCTTC.